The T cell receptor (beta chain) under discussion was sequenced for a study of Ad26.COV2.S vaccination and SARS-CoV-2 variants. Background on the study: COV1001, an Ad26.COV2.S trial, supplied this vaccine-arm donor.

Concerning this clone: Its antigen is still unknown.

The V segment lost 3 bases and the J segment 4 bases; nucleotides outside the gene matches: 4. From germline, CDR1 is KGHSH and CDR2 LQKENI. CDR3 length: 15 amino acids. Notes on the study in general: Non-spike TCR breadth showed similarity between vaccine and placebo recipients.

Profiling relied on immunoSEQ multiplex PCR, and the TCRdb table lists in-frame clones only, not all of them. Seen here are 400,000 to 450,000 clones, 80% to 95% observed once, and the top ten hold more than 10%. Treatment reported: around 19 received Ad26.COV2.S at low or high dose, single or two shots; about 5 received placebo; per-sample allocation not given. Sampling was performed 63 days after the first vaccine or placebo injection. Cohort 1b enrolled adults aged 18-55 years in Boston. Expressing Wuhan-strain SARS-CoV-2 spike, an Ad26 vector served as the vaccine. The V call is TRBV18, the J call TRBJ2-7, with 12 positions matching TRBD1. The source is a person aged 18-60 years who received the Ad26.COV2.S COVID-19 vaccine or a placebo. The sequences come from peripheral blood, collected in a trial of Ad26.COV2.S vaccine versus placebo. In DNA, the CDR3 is TGTGCCAGCTCACCTCGGGGACAGGGGGCGTACGAGCAGTACTTC. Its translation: CASSPRGQGAYEQYF.